The TCR beta chain under discussion was sequenced for a study of cytomegalovirus exposure and HLA in healthy donors. Study-wide results and caveats: Earlier findings revealed that most TCR beta V segments proved productive either about 87% or about 30% of the time. According to a later analysis, donors in an Asian-associated ancestry cluster reportedly had fewer N-insertions than the roughly 670-donor mean. Researchers catalogued over 150 TCR beta chains as cytomegalovirus-associated.

Details on this clone: Its specificity is not known.

CDR1 and CDR2 from the germline V gene are LNHDA and SQIVND (reference sequence). V was cut by 3 bases and J by 4 bases, with 12 bases left in between. CDR3 size: 14 residues. The PCR contained 60 Vbeta and 13 Jbeta primers. Data came from immunoSEQ multiplex PCR; TCRdb stores just in-frame clones and leaves some out. The sample shows about 100,000 clones, more than 80% of them seen only once. Material for sequencing was PBMCs. This TCR was sampled from a man aged 25-45 years in good health and CMV-seronegative. V gene TRBV19 combines with J gene TRBJ2-5, with TRBD1 as a possible D gene (6 bases). The CDR3: CASSISRGRETQYF. The CDR3 DNA is TGTGCCAGTAGTATTTCCAGGGGTCGAGAGACCCAGTACTTC.